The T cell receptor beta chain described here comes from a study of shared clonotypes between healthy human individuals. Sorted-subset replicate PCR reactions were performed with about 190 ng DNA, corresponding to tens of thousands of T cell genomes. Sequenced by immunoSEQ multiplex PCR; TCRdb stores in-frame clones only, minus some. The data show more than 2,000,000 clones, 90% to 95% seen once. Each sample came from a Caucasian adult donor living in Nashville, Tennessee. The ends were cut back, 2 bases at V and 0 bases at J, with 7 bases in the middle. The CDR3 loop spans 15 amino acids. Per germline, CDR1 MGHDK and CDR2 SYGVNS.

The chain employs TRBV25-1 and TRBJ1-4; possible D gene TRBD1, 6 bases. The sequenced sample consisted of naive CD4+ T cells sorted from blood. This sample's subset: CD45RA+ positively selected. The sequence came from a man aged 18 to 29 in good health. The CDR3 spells CASSEQGPTNEKLFF. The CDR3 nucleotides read TGTGCCAGCAGTGAACAGGGGCCAACTAATGAAAAACTGTTTTTT.